The 27 T cell receptor beta chains in this list originate from one sample, sequenced in a study of cytomegalovirus exposure and HLA in healthy donors. The PCR had 60 Vbeta and 13 Jbeta primers. TCRdb's table, derived via immunoSEQ multiplex PCR, lists solely in-frame clones and lacks some. The sample has about 98,000 clones, about 74% seen once. The specimen sequenced was PBMCs. These receptors originate from a male donor in good health and CMV-seronegative.

The chain is built from TRBV11-1 and TRBJ1-1; no reliable D call. CDR3 length: 15 amino acids. Per the germline V gene, CDR1 is SGHAT and CDR2 is FQDESV (reference sequence). The V and J ends lost 5 bases and 1 base respectively, with 14 bases between them. The CDR3: CASSRHGKGNTEAFF. CDR3 coding DNA: TGTGCCAGCAGCAGACACGGGAAAGGGAACACTGAAGCTTTCTTT.

CDR3 nucleotide sequence: TGTGCCACCAGCAGAGATCTCTGGAGTTTCTATGGCTACACCTTC. Its translation: CATSRDLWSFYGYTF. The chain joins TRBV15 to TRBJ1-2; D not resolved. Germline CDR1 and CDR2: LNHNV and YYDKDF (reference sequence). V shed 0 bases and J shed 4 bases, with 12 bases lying between them. The CDR3 contains 15 residues.

The gene calls are TRBV28 and TRBJ1-4; 7 bases fit TRBD1. The V gene's germline CDR1 is MDHEN and CDR2 SYDVKM. The CDR3 has 14 amino acids. The V gene end was trimmed by 6 bases and the J gene end by 2 bases; junction bases not matched to a gene: 3. The CDR3 loop reads CASSIGGTNEKLFF. The DNA of the CDR3 is TGTGCCAGCAGCATAGGGGGCACTAATGAAAAACTGTTTTTT.

The chain carries TRBV6-5 and TRBJ2-7, with 13 bases lining up with TRBD2. This CDR3 contains 14 residues. V lost 5 bases and J lost 5; bases outside the gene matches: 3. Germline CDR1 is MNHEY and CDR2 is SVGAGI. CDR3 nucleotide sequence: TGTGCCAGCAGTCCCGGACTAGCGGGAGACGAGCAGTACTTC. Protein: CASSPGLAGDEQYF.

V is TRBV5-1 and J is TRBJ1-2; 8 nucleotides agree with TRBD1. The CDR3 loop spans 18 amino acids. V was clipped by 1 base and J by 2 bases; unmatched bases: 13. CDR1 and CDR2 (germline): SGHRS, YFSETQ. The CDR3 DNA reads as TGCGCCAGCAGCTTGAATATCCCCGGGACAGGACAAAACTATGGCTACACCTTC. It is translated as CASSLNIPGTGQNYGYTF.

In DNA, the CDR3 is TGCGCCAGCAGCGCCAGGGGGTCGGGAGGGCCGGGGACCCAGTACTTC. As protein: CASSARGSGGPGTQYF. This rearrangement joins TRBV5-1 to TRBJ2-5, with D perhaps TRBD2 (8 bases). V was shortened by 4 bases and J by 7 bases, with 23 bases between the two germline ends. There are 16 residues in the CDR3. CDR1 and CDR2 (germline): SGHRS, YFSETQ.

A remark on this clone: The germline gene is not matched at one end of the junction; a read error may be the cause. The chain recombines TRBV7-9 with TRBJ2-1, with TRBD1 as a possible D gene (6 bases). The CDR3 is made up of 19 amino acids. CDR1 SEHNR and CDR2 FQNEAQ come from the germline V gene (reference sequence). CDR3 in DNA: TGTTCCAGCACCCCTCGGGTGGGGGCTGATAAGGGCTCCTACAATGAGCAGTTCTTC. Its protein product is CSSTPRVGADKGSYNEQFF.

A single count supports this clone. The V call is TRBV28, the J call TRBJ2-3, with TRBD2 as a possible D gene (6 bases). V gave up 3 bases and J gave up 11 bases, with 12 bases separating them. The germline gives CDR1 MDHEN, CDR2 SYDVKM. CDR3 size: 12 residues. The CDR3 sequence is CASSFYMGGQYF. The CDR3 DNA is TGTGCCAGCAGTTTTTATATGGGGGGGCAGTATTTT.

This rearrangement joins TRBV2 to TRBJ2-3; D might be TRBD2 (5 bases). CDR1 SNHLY and CDR2 FYNNEI come from the germline V gene. The CDR3 sequence is 15 residues long. Trimming removed 3 bases at V and 2 bases at J, with 12 bases between. CDR3 in amino acids: CASSDRRQDTDTQYF. For the CDR3, the DNA is TGTGCCAGCAGTGATAGGAGGCAGGACACAGATACGCAGTATTTT.

The rearrangement links TRBV6-1 to TRBJ2-7; perhaps TRBD2 as D (6 bases). Germline-derived CDR1 and CDR2 are MNHNS and SASEGT. Trimming took 4 bases from V and 2 from J, leaving 12 bases between them. The CDR3 is 14 residues long. CDR3 DNA: TGTGCCAGCAGTGCCCAGGAGGGTCCCTACGAGCAGTACTTC. Translation gives CASSAQEGPYEQYF.

The V and J genes are TRBV19 and TRBJ1-5; 8 nucleotides line up with TRBD1. The germline V gene has CDR1 LNHDA and CDR2 SQIVND (reference sequence). This CDR3 spans 15 amino acids. J was trimmed by 6 bases and V by 4 bases; bases with no gene match: 8. The CDR3 nucleotides are TGTGCCAGTAGTACCGGGACAGGAGCAGCTCAGCCCCAGCATTTT. Translating it yields CASSTGTGAAQPQHF. Full variable domain (remainder filled in from reference TRBV19 and TRBJ1-5): DGGITQSPKYLFRKEGQNVTLSCEQNLNHDAMYWYRQDPGQGLRLIYYSQIVNDFQKGDIAEGYSVSREKKESFPLTVTSAQKNPTAFYLCASSTGTGAAQPQHFGDGTRLSIL.

V usage is TRBV27 and J usage is TRBJ2-1; 13 nucleotides align to TRBD2. Trimming cost V 5 bases and J 2 bases; bases outside gene matches: 3. The CDR3 sequence is 16 residues long. In germline, CDR1 is MNHEY, CDR2 SMNVEV (reference sequence). This CDR3 is CASSLTSGRAYNEQFF. The CDR3 DNA follows: TGTGCCAGCAGTCTTACTAGCGGGAGGGCCTACAATGAGCAGTTCTTC.

In its sample, this clone was seen a few times. V is TRBV5-6 and J is TRBJ2-7; 11 bases line up with TRBD2. V shed 3 bases and J 2 bases; nucleotides not matched to a gene: 4. Per the germline V gene, CDR1 is SGHDT and CDR2 is YYEEEE. CDR3 length: 15 amino acids. The CDR3 region is CASSSGLAEAYEQYF. The CDR3 nucleotides are TGTGCCAGCAGCTCGGGACTAGCGGAGGCCTACGAGCAGTACTTC.

This clone has only a few counts. The V gene is TRBV6-5, the J gene TRBJ1-1; no clear D. CDR3 length equals 16 residues. Germline V gene sequence: CDR1 MNHEY, CDR2 SVGAGI. The V end lost 2 bases, the J end lost 4 bases, and 17 bases lay between the germline ends. The CDR3, as DNA: TGTGCCAGCAGTTACGCGGGCCTTATAGGGAGCACTGAAGCTTTCTTT. As protein: CASSYAGLIGSTEAFF.

CDR3 loop: CAWKRGSNPNTGELFF. The DNA for the CDR3 is TGTGCCTGGAAAAGGGGGTCAAACCCGAACACCGGGGAGCTGTTTTTT. The V gene is TRBV30, the J gene TRBJ2-2; D may be TRBD1 (6 bases). Germline assignment: CDR1 GTSNPN and CDR2 SVGIG (reference sequence). V was shortened by 4 bases and J by 0 bases, with 15 bases between the two germline ends. This CDR3 spans 16 amino acids.

A note on this clone: The junction shows a germline mismatch at one end, possibly a read error. The chain joins TRBV5-1 to TRBJ1-4; tentatively, D is TRBD1 (6 bases). The length of the CDR3 is 17 residues. CDR1 and CDR2 from the germline V gene are SGHRS and YFSETQ. The CDR3 region is CASRNRTARYANEKLFF. The CDR3 region has the DNA TGCGCCAGCAGAAATCGGACAGCCCGCTACGCTAATGAAAAACTATTTTTT.

The V gene is TRBV7-8, the J gene TRBJ2-2; 8 positions match TRBD2. CDR1 and CDR2 (germline): SGHVS, FQNEAQ. The CDR3 is 14 amino acids. Trimming cost V 5 bases and J 5 bases; bases outside gene matches: 4. The CDR3 sequence is CASSISGTTGELFF. DNA for the CDR3: TGTGCCAGCAGCATTAGCGGGACTACCGGGGAGCTGTTTTTT.

The gene calls are TRBV6-5 and TRBJ2-1; D gene uncertain. Germline V gene lookup returns CDR1 MNHEY and CDR2 SVGAGI. V was pared by 0 bases and J by 14 bases, with 17 bases between. The CDR3 runs to 14 residues. CDR3 amino acids: CASSYSPTVMRKFF. CDR3 DNA sequence: TGTGCCAGCAGTTACTCGCCGACGGTAATGAGGAAGTTCTTC.

The rearrangement links TRBV6-4 to TRBJ2-2, with D unresolved. Germline V gene data show CDR1 as MRHNA and CDR2 as SNTAGT. The V end lost 0 bases, the J end lost 3 bases, and 5 bases lay between the germline ends. The CDR3 runs to 14 residues. CDR3 residues: CASSDSDYTGELFF. For the CDR3, the DNA is TGTGCCAGCAGTGACTCCGACTACACCGGGGAGCTGTTTTTT.

This rearrangement joins TRBV7-7 to TRBJ2-1, with 14 bases lining up with TRBD2. Unmatched junction bases numbered 7, after V lost 5 bases and J lost 13 bases. The CDR3 length is 14 residues. CDR1 is SSHAT and CDR2 is FNYEAQ in the germline V gene (reference sequence). The DNA of the CDR3 is TGTGCCAGCAGCGAGGGACTAGCGGGAGTGAAACAGTTCTTC. The encoded protein is CASSEGLAGVKQFF.

J is TRBJ2-5 and V is TRBV5-1; 9 nucleotides match TRBD1. The end of the DNA is better explained by TRBJ2-7, so the J call may be wrong. CDR1 SGHRS and CDR2 YFSETQ come from the germline V gene. The CDR3 spans 15 residues. Here the CDR3 DNA reads TGCGCCAGCAGCTTGGAGGGACAGGGTGGCTACGAGCAGTACTTC. Residues: CASSLEGQGGYEQYF.

About this clone itself: The junction differs from germline at one of its ends, possibly a read error. This rearrangement joins TRBV10-3 to TRBJ2-7; 11 nucleotides align to TRBD1. The germline CDR1 and CDR2 sequences are ENHRY and SYGVKD. This CDR3 region has 12 residues. CDR3 residues: CAISAGQGAGDF. The CDR3 DNA is TGTGCCATCAGTGCAGGACAGGGGGCTGGGGACTTC.

The chain carries TRBV19 and TRBJ1-2; D is possibly TRBD1 (5 bases). The CDR3 covers 15 residues. From germline, CDR1 is LNHDA and CDR2 SQIVND (reference sequence). V lost 5 bases and J lost 4, with 17 bases in between. The CDR3 loop reads CASSVGQAGVYGYTF. The DNA for the CDR3 is TGTGCCAGTAGTGTCGGACAAGCCGGAGTCTATGGCTACACCTTC. Variable domain in full (rest from reference TRBV19 and TRBJ1-2): DGGITQSPKYLFRKEGQNVTLSCEQNLNHDAMYWYRQDPGQGLRLIYYSQIVNDFQKGDIAEGYSVSREKKESFPLTVTSAQKNPTAFYLCASSVGQAGVYGYTFGSGTRLTVV.

This chain links TRBV7-3 with TRBJ2-7, with D unclear. The V gene lost 3 bases and the J gene lost 2 bases, with 14 bases spanning the gap. Germline values: CDR1 SGHTA, CDR2 FQGTGA. The CDR3 length is 15 residues. The CDR3 sequence: CASSLRPGVPYEQYF. The CDR3, as DNA: TGTGCCAGCAGCTTGCGGCCCGGAGTTCCCTACGAGCAGTACTTC.

The chain is built from TRBV7-2 and TRBJ1-2, with D possibly matching TRBD1 (6 bases). The CDR3 spans 14 residues. V was trimmed by 1 base and J by 4 bases, leaving 10 bases between them. Germline CDR1 and CDR2: SGHTA and FQGNSA. This CDR3 reads CASSLVEGGYGYTF. As DNA, the CDR3 is TGTGCCAGCAGCTTAGTGGAAGGGGGCTATGGCTACACCTTC.

This clone is classed as medium-sized. This chain links TRBV6-1 with TRBJ2-7; TRBD1 agrees at 8 bases. Germline V lookup: CDR1 MNHNS, CDR2 SASEGT. The CDR3 sequence is 13 residues long. After removal of 4 bases from V and 6 bases from J, the junction contained 5 bases not matched to a gene. The CDR3 DNA sequence: TGTGCCAGCAGTGGGACAGGGAATAGCGAGCAGTACTTC. Translating gives CASSGTGNSEQYF.

The chain is built from TRBV30 and TRBJ2-2; 8 bases map to TRBD2. This CDR3 is 13 amino acids long. Germline assignment: CDR1 GTSNPN and CDR2 SVGIG (reference sequence). Unmatched junction bases numbered 7, after V lost 5 bases and J lost 8 bases. DNA of the CDR3: TGTGCCTGGGTTAGCGGGGTCTATGGGGAGCTGTTTTTT. This encodes CAWVSGVYGELFF.